A selection of T cell receptor beta chains follows, all from one sample in a study of response to subunit inactivated influenza vaccine. MiXCR, applied by TCRdb to the RT-PCR reads, yields one record per CDR3 protein. The table shows 200,000 to 250,000 distinct CDR3 sequences, with roughly an eighth occurring only once. This specimen was non-naive T cells sorted from PBMCs, taken 14 days before vaccination. Receptors originate from a man aged 50-60 years who received an inactivated influenza vaccine. The CDR3 runs from the conserved cysteine through the conserved F or W. Fields, in order: clone size, D gene, J gene, V gene, CDR3 DNA, CDR3 protein. The D gene is left open where the match is weak. Where a row states a size, it is once, few, many or the class of an expanded clone; other rows omit it.

abundance: NA
d_gene: NA
j_gene: TRBJ2-3
v_gene: TRBV2
CDR3nt: TGTGCCAGCAGTGACATAATATGGGACCGTTCCACAGATACGCAGTATTTT
CDR3aa: CASSDIIWDRSTDTQYF

abundance: few
d_gene: TRBD2
j_gene: TRBJ2-3
v_gene: TRBV27
CDR3nt: TGTGCCAGCGCTGGAGTAGCGGGGGGGCGGACAGATACGCAGTATTTT
CDR3aa: CASAGVAGGRTDTQYF

abundance: few
d_gene: TRBD2
j_gene: TRBJ2-7
v_gene: TRBV5-6
CDR3nt: TGTGCCAGCAGCACCTCAGGCGGGAGACGAAGCGAGCAGTACTTC
CDR3aa: CASSTSGGRRSEQYF

abundance: NA
d_gene: NA
j_gene: TRBJ2-5
v_gene: TRBV5-1
CDR3nt: TGCGCCAGCAGCTTGGGCTCCTTTAGCGCCTCCACCCCCCTAGAAGAGACCCAGTACTTC
CDR3aa: CASSLGSFSASTPLEETQYF

abundance: few
d_gene: NA
j_gene: TRBJ1-5
v_gene: TRBV20-1
CDR3nt: TGCAGTGCCCCAATTTTACCAACAGGGTATAGCAATCAGCCCCAGCATTTT
CDR3aa: CSAPILPTGYSNQPQHF

abundance: NA
d_gene: NA
j_gene: TRBJ2-1
v_gene: TRBV20-1
CDR3nt: TGCAGTGCTAGAGATCGTCTAGCGAAGGGTTACAATGAGCAGTTCTTC
CDR3aa: CSARDRLAKGYNEQFF

abundance: NA
d_gene: NA
j_gene: TRBJ2-1
v_gene: TRBV30
CDR3nt: TGTGCCTGGAGTTCTGAGCTAACCTACAATGAGCAGTTCTTC
CDR3aa: CAWSSELTYNEQFF

abundance: few
d_gene: NA
j_gene: TRBJ2-7
v_gene: TRBV28
CDR3nt: TGTGCCACAGTCGGGCAGGGAAACGAGCAGTACTTC
CDR3aa: CATVGQGNEQYF

abundance: many
d_gene: NA
j_gene: TRBJ1-2
v_gene: TRBV15
CDR3nt: TGTGCCACCAGCTCAGGGACGGGCGCGTTCTATGGCTACACCTTC
CDR3aa: CATSSGTGAFYGYTF

abundance: NA
d_gene: NA
j_gene: TRBJ1-1
v_gene: TRBV15
CDR3nt: TGTGCCACCAGCAGCCACCAGGGGAAGGGGGCTTTCTTT
CDR3aa: CATSSHQGKGAFF

abundance: few
d_gene: NA
j_gene: TRBJ2-3
v_gene: TRBV7-2
CDR3nt: TGTGCCAGCAGCTTTTACCGGGGTGAGGATACGCAGTATTTT
CDR3aa: CASSFYRGEDTQYF

abundance: few
d_gene: NA
j_gene: TRBJ2-3
v_gene: TRBV6-5
CDR3nt: TGTGCCAGCAGTTACTCGAGGGTCCCGGCAAGCACAGATACGCAGTATTTT
CDR3aa: CASSYSRVPASTDTQYF

abundance: many
d_gene: NA
j_gene: TRBJ2-7
v_gene: TRBV5-1
CDR3nt: TGCGCCAGCAGGTACACAGGGACCGAGCAGTACTTC
CDR3aa: CASRYTGTEQYF

abundance: few
d_gene: TRBD2
j_gene: TRBJ2-7
v_gene: TRBV6-1
CDR3nt: TGTGCCAGTCGAACCGGGACTAGCGGGAGCGAGCAGTACTTC
CDR3aa: CASRTGTSGSEQYF

abundance: many
d_gene: NA
j_gene: TRBJ2-3
v_gene: TRBV5-5
CDR3nt: TGTGCCAGCAGCTTGGGTTGGGGGACAGATACGCAGTATTTT
CDR3aa: CASSLGWGTDTQYF

abundance: few
d_gene: TRBD2
j_gene: TRBJ2-1
v_gene: TRBV9
CDR3nt: TGTGCCAGCAGCGTAGACCCTACTAGCGGGTTAAACAATGAGCAGTTCTTC
CDR3aa: CASSVDPTSGLNNEQFF